The clone carrying this TCR beta chain was detected ten times or more. The antigen remains undetermined. TCRdb processed the RACE reads anew with MiXCR; each CDR3 protein has one entry. The sample contains more than 100,000 distinct CDR3 sequences, 12% to 15% of which appear only once. The data were taken from a study of human T cells and chemical hapten exposure. Indicated time point: patch test 1, 2 weeks after DPC sensitization. Treatment meaning: therapeutic diphenylcyclopropenone sensitization with weekly scalp DPC. General study results and limits: Expanded TCRs clustered into significantly more large CDR3 similarity groups than controls, the analysis revealed.

J gave up 1 base and V 4 bases, and 2 bases lay outside the gene matches. Looked up from germline, CDR1 is SGDLS and CDR2 is YYNGEE. The CDR3 spans 14 residues. The TCR was taken from a man younger than 30 with alopecia areata. Some clones in this sample may be carry-over from other donors' samples. This chain links TRBV9 with TRBJ2-3; TRBD2 matches at 8 bases. Sequencing used whole blood, obtained in connection with sensitization to the hapten diphenylcyclopropenone (DPC). The CDR3 DNA follows: TGTGCCAGCAGCATTAGCGGGGGCACAGATACGCAGTATTTT. Translation: CASSISGGTDTQYF.